This T cell receptor beta chain was recovered during a study of beta chain features in type 1 diabetes. Regarding the study as a whole: People with Type 1 diabetes carried modestly yet significantly shorter TCRB CDR3s in all four CD4+ subsets.

Concerning this clone itself: Its antigen is as yet unknown.

V was shortened by 8 bases and J by 6 bases, with 20 bases between the two germline ends. The CDR3 is 14 amino acids. Per germline, CDR1 SGHAT and CDR2 FQNNGV. The sequenced template was cDNA made from the entire isolated RNA. Sequencing of naive, central memory and regulatory T cell samples gave an average of about 3.57 million reads. Measured with immunoSEQ multiplex PCR; TCRdb has only the in-frame clones, and not every one. The sample contains tens of thousands of clones, more than 45% of which appear only once. The sequencing input was central memory CD4+ T cells from blood. The receptor was isolated from a man younger than 45 with type 1 diabetes. The chain has TRBV11-2 and TRBJ2-7; TRBD2 is a possible D gene (5 bases). In DNA form, the CDR3 reads TGTGCCAGCCGCCCCCGACTTGAGGGTTCCGAGCAGTACTTC. This translates into CASRPRLEGSEQYF. Together with reference TRBV11-2 and TRBJ2-7, the CDR3 gives the full variable domain: EAGVAQSPRYKIIEKRQSVAFWCNPISGHATLYWYQQILGQGPKLLIQFQNNGVVDDSQLPKDRFSAERLKGVDSTLKIQPAKLEDSAVYLCASRPRLEGSEQYFGPGTRLTVT.